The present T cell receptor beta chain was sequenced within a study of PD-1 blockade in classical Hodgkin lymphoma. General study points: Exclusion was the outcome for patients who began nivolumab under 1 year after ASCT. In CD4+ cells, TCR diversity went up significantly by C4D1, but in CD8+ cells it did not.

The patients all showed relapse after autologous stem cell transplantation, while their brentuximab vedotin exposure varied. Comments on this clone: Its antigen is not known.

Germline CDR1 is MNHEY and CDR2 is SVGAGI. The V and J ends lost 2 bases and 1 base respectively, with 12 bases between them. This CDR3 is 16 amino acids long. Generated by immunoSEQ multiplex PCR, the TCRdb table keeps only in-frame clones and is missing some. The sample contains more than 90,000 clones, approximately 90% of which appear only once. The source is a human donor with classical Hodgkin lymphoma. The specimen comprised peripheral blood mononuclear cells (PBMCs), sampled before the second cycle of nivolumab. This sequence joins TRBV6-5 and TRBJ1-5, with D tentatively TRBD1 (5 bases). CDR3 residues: CASSYKGPPSNQPQHF. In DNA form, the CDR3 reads TGTGCCAGCAGTTACAAGGGGCCCCCAAGCAATCAGCCCCAGCATTTT.